Listed below are T cell receptor beta chains from one sample, sequenced in a study of T-cell reconstitution after alpha-beta-depleted transplantation in children. Via MiXCR, TCRdb re-called the PCR reads, giving one row per CDR3 protein. There are about 540,000 distinct CDR3 sequences in the sample; around 16% occur only once, and 2.5% to 4% lies in the top ten. Sequences were derived from PBMCs from the stem cell graft donor, sampled from the stem cell graft. The receptor set was obtained from a human donor who donated a stem cell graft to a child with acute lymphoblastic leukemia. CDR3s include the opening cysteine and the closing phenylalanine or tryptophan. D genes are given only for firm matches. Where a row states a size, it is once, few, many or the class of an expanded clone; other rows omit it.

d_call: TRBD2
j_call: TRBJ2-1
cdr3_length: 17
v_call: TRBV3-1
clone_size: few
cdr3_aa: CASSHFVGLAAYNEQFF
cdr3_nt: TGTGCCAGCAGCCATTTCGTTGGACTAGCGGCTTACAATGAGCAGTTCTTC

d_call: -
j_call: TRBJ2-7
cdr3_length: 19
v_call: TRBV15
clone_size: -
cdr3_aa: CATSRDRGIGPFGALEQYF
cdr3_nt: TGTGCCACCAGCAGAGATAGGGGAATCGGGCCGTTCGGGGCCCTCGAGCAGTACTTC

d_call: -
j_call: TRBJ2-7
cdr3_length: 18
v_call: TRBV11-2
clone_size: many
cdr3_aa: CASSPVRRRGPNSYEQYF
cdr3_nt: TGTGCCAGCAGCCCCGTTCGTCGACGTGGGCCCAACTCCTACGAGCAGTACTTC

d_call: TRBD1
j_call: TRBJ2-5
cdr3_length: 15
v_call: TRBV25-1
clone_size: -
cdr3_aa: CAIFNYRGYEETQYF
cdr3_nt: TGTGCGATATTCAATTACAGGGGTTACGAGGAGACCCAGTACTTC

d_call: -
j_call: TRBJ2-7
cdr3_length: 15
v_call: TRBV5-1
clone_size: few
cdr3_aa: CASSSARGVDYEQYF
cdr3_nt: TGCGCCAGCAGCTCCGCGCGGGGCGTGGACTACGAGCAGTACTTC

d_call: -
j_call: TRBJ2-3
cdr3_length: 15
v_call: TRBV2
clone_size: few
cdr3_aa: CASSDVSSGTDTQYF
cdr3_nt: TGTGCCAGCAGTGATGTGAGCTCAGGCACAGATACGCAGTATTTT

d_call: -
j_call: TRBJ2-7
cdr3_length: 16
v_call: TRBV4-1
clone_size: -
cdr3_aa: CASSQDLNLGVDEQYF
cdr3_nt: TGCGCCAGCAGCCAAGATTTGAACCTGGGAGTGGACGAGCAGTACTTC

d_call: -
j_call: TRBJ2-3
cdr3_length: 16
v_call: TRBV5-1
clone_size: -
cdr3_aa: CASSLGLALSTDTQYF
cdr3_nt: TGCGCCAGCAGCTTGGGGCTAGCCCTAAGCACAGATACGCAGTATTTT

d_call: TRBD1
j_call: TRBJ2-3
cdr3_length: 18
v_call: TRBV11-2
clone_size: -
cdr3_aa: CASNSYQGALSSTDTQYF
cdr3_nt: TGTGCCAGCAACAGTTACCAGGGGGCCTTAAGTAGCACAGATACGCAGTATTTT

d_call: TRBD2
j_call: TRBJ2-1
cdr3_length: 15
v_call: TRBV27
clone_size: few
cdr3_aa: CASSPPAGELDEQFF
cdr3_nt: TGTGCCAGCAGTCCTCCAGCGGGAGAGTTGGATGAGCAGTTCTTC

d_call: -
j_call: TRBJ2-1
cdr3_length: 12
v_call: TRBV9
clone_size: few
cdr3_aa: CASSVTSNEQFF
cdr3_nt: TGTGCCAGCAGCGTAACGTCAAATGAGCAGTTCTTC

d_call: -
j_call: TRBJ2-5
cdr3_length: 12
v_call: TRBV14
clone_size: few
cdr3_aa: CASSQETETQYF
cdr3_nt: TGTGCCAGCAGCCAAGAAACAGAGACCCAGTACTTC

d_call: TRBD1
j_call: TRBJ2-1
cdr3_length: 15
v_call: TRBV15
clone_size: few
cdr3_aa: CATSSSDRGYNEQFF
cdr3_nt: TGTGCCACCAGCAGTTCCGACAGGGGCTACAATGAGCAGTTCTTC

d_call: -
j_call: TRBJ1-1
cdr3_length: 15
v_call: TRBV20-1
clone_size: -
cdr3_aa: CSARRGSSPGPEAFF
cdr3_nt: TGCAGTGCTAGACGGGGGTCTTCCCCGGGGCCTGAAGCTTTCTTT

d_call: -
j_call: TRBJ1-2
cdr3_length: 11
v_call: TRBV24-1
clone_size: -
cdr3_aa: CATQGMEGYTF
cdr3_nt: TGTGCCACACAGGGAATGGAGGGCTACACCTTC

d_call: TRBD1
j_call: TRBJ2-1
cdr3_length: 14
v_call: TRBV10-3
clone_size: few
cdr3_aa: CAIKPTGIYNEQFF
cdr3_nt: TGTGCCATCAAACCGACAGGGATCTACAATGAGCAGTTCTTC

d_call: -
j_call: TRBJ2-1
cdr3_length: 15
v_call: TRBV7-3
clone_size: -
cdr3_aa: CASSLRPEAYNEQFF
cdr3_nt: TGTGCCAGCAGCTTAAGGCCAGAGGCCTACAATGAGCAGTTCTTC

d_call: TRBD2
j_call: TRBJ2-2
cdr3_length: 18
v_call: TRBV6-5
clone_size: -
cdr3_aa: CASSYSPSGLAATGELFF
cdr3_nt: TGTGCCAGCAGTTACTCGCCGTCGGGACTAGCGGCCACCGGGGAGCTGTTTTTT

d_call: TRBD2
j_call: TRBJ2-1
cdr3_length: 14
v_call: TRBV7-2
clone_size: -
cdr3_aa: CASSPMGTSDEQFF
cdr3_nt: TGTGCCAGCAGCCCGATGGGGACTAGCGATGAGCAGTTCTTC

d_call: TRBD1
j_call: TRBJ1-5
cdr3_length: 13
v_call: TRBV7-9
clone_size: -
cdr3_aa: CASSMTGNQPQHF
cdr3_nt: TGTGCCAGCAGCATGACAGGGAACCAGCCCCAGCATTTT

d_call: -
j_call: TRBJ2-3
cdr3_length: 14
v_call: TRBV18
clone_size: few
cdr3_aa: CASSPTPSTDTQYF
cdr3_nt: TGTGCCAGCTCACCGACACCTAGCACAGATACGCAGTATTTT

d_call: TRBD2
j_call: TRBJ2-1
cdr3_length: 13
v_call: TRBV5-5
clone_size: few
cdr3_aa: CASSSGLVIEQFF
cdr3_nt: TGTGCCAGCAGTTCGGGACTAGTTATTGAGCAGTTCTTC

d_call: -
j_call: TRBJ2-7
cdr3_length: 13
v_call: TRBV20-1
clone_size: -
cdr3_aa: CSASIRASYEQYF
cdr3_nt: TGCAGTGCTAGTATCAGGGCCTCCTACGAGCAGTACTTC

d_call: -
j_call: TRBJ2-7
cdr3_length: 12
v_call: TRBV4-1
clone_size: few
cdr3_aa: CASSQGRAEQYF
cdr3_nt: TGCGCCAGCAGCCAAGGACGGGCCGAGCAGTACTTC

d_call: TRBD2
j_call: TRBJ2-7
cdr3_length: 15
v_call: TRBV3-1
clone_size: -
cdr3_aa: CASCLGLADSYEQYF
cdr3_nt: TGTGCCAGCTGCCTGGGACTAGCGGACTCCTACGAGCAGTACTTC

d_call: TRBD1
j_call: TRBJ1-1
cdr3_length: 15
v_call: TRBV7-9
clone_size: -
cdr3_aa: CASSLGWTGNTEAFF
cdr3_nt: TGTGCCAGCAGCTTAGGGTGGACAGGTAACACTGAAGCTTTCTTT

d_call: -
j_call: TRBJ2-3
cdr3_length: 13
v_call: TRBV12-3/TRBV12-4
clone_size: -
cdr3_aa: CASSAQGADTQYF
cdr3_nt: TGTGCCAGCAGTGCCCAAGGCGCAGATACGCAGTATTTT

d_call: TRBD2
j_call: TRBJ2-7
cdr3_length: 16
v_call: TRBV20-1
clone_size: few
cdr3_aa: CSAISGTSGSSYEQYF
cdr3_nt: TGCAGTGCTATTTCCGGGACTAGCGGTAGCTCCTACGAGCAGTACTTC

d_call: TRBD1
j_call: TRBJ1-5
cdr3_length: 14
v_call: TRBV7-2
clone_size: -
cdr3_aa: CASSLRKGAGPQHF
cdr3_nt: TGTGCCAGCAGCTTACGGAAGGGGGCCGGGCCCCAGCATTTT

d_call: TRBD2
j_call: TRBJ2-4
cdr3_length: 15
v_call: TRBV7-9
clone_size: -
cdr3_aa: CASSLGLARLNIQYF
cdr3_nt: TGTGCCAGCAGCTTGGGACTAGCGAGATTAAACATTCAGTACTTC

d_call: -
j_call: TRBJ1-1
cdr3_length: 12
v_call: TRBV29-1
clone_size: -
cdr3_aa: CSVPGDYTEAFF
cdr3_nt: TGCAGCGTCCCAGGGGATTATACTGAAGCTTTCTTT

d_call: -
j_call: TRBJ1-2
cdr3_length: 13
v_call: TRBV7-9
clone_size: -
cdr3_aa: CASSVSGDYGYTF
cdr3_nt: TGTGCCAGCAGCGTCTCAGGGGACTATGGCTACACCTTC

d_call: -
j_call: TRBJ1-5
cdr3_length: 12
v_call: TRBV4-1
clone_size: few
cdr3_aa: CASSQVDGPQHF
cdr3_nt: TGCGCCAGCAGCCAAGTTGACGGGCCCCAGCATTTT

d_call: TRBD2
j_call: TRBJ2-7
cdr3_length: 12
v_call: TRBV20-1
clone_size: -
cdr3_aa: CSAGLAGDEQYF
cdr3_nt: TGCAGTGCGGGGCTAGCGGGAGACGAGCAGTACTTC

d_call: TRBD1
j_call: TRBJ1-1
cdr3_length: 15
v_call: TRBV7-6
clone_size: -
cdr3_aa: CASSSPGTGGTEAFF
cdr3_nt: TGTGCCAGCAGCTCGCCCGGGACAGGGGGCACTGAAGCTTTCTTT

d_call: -
j_call: TRBJ2-1
cdr3_length: 11
v_call: TRBV10-3
clone_size: few
cdr3_aa: CAISESNEQFF
cdr3_nt: TGTGCCATCAGTGAGTCAAATGAGCAGTTCTTC